The T cell receptor (beta chain) described here comes from a study of OX40 agonist ivuxolimab in advanced cancers. Measured with immunoSEQ multiplex PCR; TCRdb has only the in-frame clones, and not every one. The sample includes 90,000 or so clones, about 87% of them seen just once. This clone was found once. Trimming cost V 2 bases and J 0 bases, with 9 bases left between them. The CDR3 contains 15 residues. Germline V CDR1 and CDR2: KGHSH, LQKENI. V usage is TRBV18 and J usage is TRBJ2-3; D gene uncertain. The sample was CD4+ or CD8+ T cells sorted from blood, taken in a trial of the OX40 agonist ivuxolimab. The source is an adult with an advanced solid tumor such as melanoma, head and neck, liver or kidney cancer. The CDR3 DNA sequence: TGTGCCAGCTCACCAGGTATCGGCAGCACAGATACGCAGTATTTT. Protein sequence: CASSPGIGSTDTQYF.